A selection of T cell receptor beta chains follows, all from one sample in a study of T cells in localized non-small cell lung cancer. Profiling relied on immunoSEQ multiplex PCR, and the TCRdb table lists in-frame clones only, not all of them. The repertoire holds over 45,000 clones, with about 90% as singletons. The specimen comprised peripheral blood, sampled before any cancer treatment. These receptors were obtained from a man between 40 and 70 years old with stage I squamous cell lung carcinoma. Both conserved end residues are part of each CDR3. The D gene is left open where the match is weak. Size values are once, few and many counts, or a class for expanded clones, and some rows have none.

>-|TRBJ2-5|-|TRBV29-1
TGCAGCGTTGAAGAAAGTTGGCGAGGACAGAGAGAGACCCAGTACTTC
CSVEESWRGQRETQYF
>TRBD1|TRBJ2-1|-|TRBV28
TGTGCCAGCAGCCTTATTCCGGGACAGTTCTACAATGAGCAGTTCTTC
CASSLIPGQFYNEQFF
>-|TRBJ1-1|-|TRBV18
TGTGCCAGCTCACCGTCTTCCATGAACACTGAAGCTTTCTTT
CASSPSSMNTEAFF
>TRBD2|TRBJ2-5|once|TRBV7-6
TGTGCCAGCAGCTTAGGGGTATCGGGACTAGCGGAAGAGACCCAGTACTTC
CASSLGVSGLAEETQYF
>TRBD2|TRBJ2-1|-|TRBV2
TGTGCCAGCAGTGAAGGGCGGGGGGACAATGAGCAGTTCTTC
CASSEGRGDNEQFF
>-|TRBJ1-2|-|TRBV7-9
TGTGCCAGCAGCTTAGGGACAGCCCTCGGTGGCTACACCTTC
CASSLGTALGGYTF
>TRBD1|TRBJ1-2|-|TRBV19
TGTGCCAGTAGTGGTCGGACAGGGGGCAACTATGGCTACACCTTC
CASSGRTGGNYGYTF
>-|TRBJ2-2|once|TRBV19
TGTGCCTCAAAGTTTGACACCGGGGAGCTGTTTTTT
CASKFDTGELFF
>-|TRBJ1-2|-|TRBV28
TGTGCCAGCAGATTCCAGATGACTGACTATGGCTACACCTTC
CASRFQMTDYGYTF
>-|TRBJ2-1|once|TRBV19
TGTGCCAGTAGTCCCCGGGTGAGGAGGGGTCTCCATGAGCAGTTCTTC
CASSPRVRRGLHEQFF
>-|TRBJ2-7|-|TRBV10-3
TGTGCCATCAGTGAGTCGAGCCAGGGCTACGAGCAGTACTTC
CAISESSQGYEQYF
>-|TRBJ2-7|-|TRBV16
TGTGCCAGCAGCCAATGGGCCTCCCTAGCCTACGAGCAGTACTTC
CASSQWASLAYEQYF
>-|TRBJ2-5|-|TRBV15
TGTGCCACCAGCAGACCCTACGCGGATATCCAAGAGACCCAGTACTTC
CATSRPYADIQETQYF
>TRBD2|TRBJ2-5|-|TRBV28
TGTGCCAGCAGTTTACCTCGTGAGAGCGGGGGAGTGGAGACCCAGTACTTC
CASSLPRESGGVETQYF
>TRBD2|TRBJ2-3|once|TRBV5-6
TGTGCCAGCAGCACCGGGAGGGTCACAGATACGCAGTATTTT
CASSTGRVTDTQYF
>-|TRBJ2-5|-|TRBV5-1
TGCGCCAGCAGCCGCCGAGAGGAGGAGACCCAGTACTTC
CASSRREEETQYF
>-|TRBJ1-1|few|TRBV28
TGTGCCAGCAGCCTAGAAACTGAAGCTTTCTTT
CASSLETEAFF
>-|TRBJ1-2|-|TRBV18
TGTGCCAGCTCACCAAAGGAGAGCTATGGCTACACCTTC
CASSPKESYGYTF
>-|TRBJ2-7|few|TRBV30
TGTGCCTGGGACAGTAATTACGAGCAGTACTTC
CAWDSNYEQYF